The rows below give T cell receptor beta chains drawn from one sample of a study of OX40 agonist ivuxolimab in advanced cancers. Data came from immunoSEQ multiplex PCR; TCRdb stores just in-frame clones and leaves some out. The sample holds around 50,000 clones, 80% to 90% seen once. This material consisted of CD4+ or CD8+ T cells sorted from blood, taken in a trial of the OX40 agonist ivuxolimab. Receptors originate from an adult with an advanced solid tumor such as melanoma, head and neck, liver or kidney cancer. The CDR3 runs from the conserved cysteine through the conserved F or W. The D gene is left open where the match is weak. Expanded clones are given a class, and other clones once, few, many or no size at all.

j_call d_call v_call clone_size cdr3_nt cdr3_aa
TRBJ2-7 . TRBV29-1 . TGCAGCGTGAACAGGGATTACGAGCAGTACTTC CSVNRDYEQYF
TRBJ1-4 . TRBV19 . TGTGCCAGTAGTACCTTAGACGTGATAGGTGAAAAACTGTTTTTT CASSTLDVIGEKLFF
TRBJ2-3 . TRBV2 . TGTGCCAGCAGTGAGGGGTCAGATACGCAGTATTTT CASSEGSDTQYF
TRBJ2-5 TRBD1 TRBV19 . TGTGCCAGTAGTATTCCAGGGGGCGGACAAGAGACCCAGTACTTC CASSIPGGGQETQYF
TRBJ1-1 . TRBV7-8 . TGTGCCAGCAGCTTATACTTAGGACTGAACACTGAAGCTTTCTTT CASSLYLGLNTEAFF
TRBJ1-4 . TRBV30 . TGTGCCTGGAGTGTACTGCTGGGTGAAAAACTGTTTTTT CAWSVLLGEKLFF
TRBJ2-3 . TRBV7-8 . TGTGCCAGCAGCTTAGTGGGCAGAAACACAGATACGCAGTATTTT CASSLVGRNTDTQYF
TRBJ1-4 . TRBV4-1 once TGCGCCAGCAGCCACCCGGATCTGGGTAATGAAAAACTGTTTTTT CASSHPDLGNEKLFF
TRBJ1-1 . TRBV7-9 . TGTGCCAGCAGCGCACAAGGGGGGATCACTGAAGCTTTCTTT CASSAQGGITEAFF
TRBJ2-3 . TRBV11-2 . TGTGCCAGCAGCCCTGGACTGGCCGCAGATACGCAGTATTTT CASSPGLAADTQYF
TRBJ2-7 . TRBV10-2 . TGCGCCAGCAGTGAGTATCCGTGGGGTGGGGAGCAGTACTTC CASSEYPWGGEQYF
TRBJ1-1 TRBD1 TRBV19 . TGTGCCAGTACAAGCTTCGACAGGGTAACTGAAGCTTTCTTT CASTSFDRVTEAFF
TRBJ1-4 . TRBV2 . TGTGCCAGCAGTGAGAGTACGGGGTCAAATGAAAAACTGTTTTTT CASSESTGSNEKLFF
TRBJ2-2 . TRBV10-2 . TGCGCCAGCAGTGAGTCGATGCTAGCAACCGGGGAGCTGTTTTTT CASSESMLATGELFF
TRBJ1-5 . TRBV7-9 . TGTGCCAGCAGCCTTGAAATGGGTCAGCCCCAGCATTTT CASSLEMGQPQHF
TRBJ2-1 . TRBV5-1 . TGCGCCAGCAGCTTGGGAGACTCCAGTTACAATGAGCAGTTCTTC CASSLGDSSYNEQFF
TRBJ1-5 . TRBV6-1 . TGTGCCAGCAGTGAAGCGTTCACAGTTAGCAATCAGCCCCAGCATTTT CASSEAFTVSNQPQHF
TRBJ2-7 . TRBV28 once TGTGCCAGCAGTCTGGGACAATCTTACGAGCAGTACTTC CASSLGQSYEQYF
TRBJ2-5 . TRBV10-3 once TGTGCCATCAGTGAGATGCCAAAAGAGACCCAGTACTTC CAISEMPKETQYF
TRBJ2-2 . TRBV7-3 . TGTGCCAGCAGCTTAATGGCTAGCGTGAACACCGGGGAGCTGTTTTTT CASSLMASVNTGELFF
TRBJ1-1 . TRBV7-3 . TGTGCCAGCAGCCCTACAGGGAACACTGAAGCTTTCTTT CASSPTGNTEAFF
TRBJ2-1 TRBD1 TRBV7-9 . TGTGCCAGCAGCTTAGCGACAGGGGGGTACAATGAGCAGTTCTTC CASSLATGGYNEQFF
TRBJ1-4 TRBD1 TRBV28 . TGTGCCAGCAGGGAACAGGGGCCTAATGAAAAACTGTTTTTT CASREQGPNEKLFF
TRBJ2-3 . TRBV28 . TGTGCCAGCTTGAGTAGGGATACGCAGTATTTT CASLSRDTQYF
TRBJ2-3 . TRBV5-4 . TGTGCCAGCAGCTTGTTGGGTCCCGGGGATGGCACAGATACGCAGTATTTT CASSLLGPGDGTDTQYF